The sequence of this T cell receptor (beta chain) was determined in a study of beta chain features in type 1 diabetes. General study points: VDJ junctions in type 1 diabetes patients carried more deletions and fewer insertions.

Investigators reverse transcribed all isolated RNA, so they sequenced expressed TCRB transcripts. Sequenced by immunoSEQ multiplex PCR; TCRdb stores in-frame clones only, minus some. The sample holds 10,000 to 15,000 clones, about 42% seen once. A word on this clone: Its antigen is undetermined.

CDR3 length: 15 residues. V was pared by 3 bases and J by 0 bases, with 3 bases of the junction left unmatched. CDR1 is SGHRS, CDR2 YFSETQ, per germline. V gene TRBV5-1 combines with J gene TRBJ2-1, with 7 bases that match TRBD1. The sequencing sample was made of stem cell memory CD4+ T cells from blood. The source of this sequence is a man aged 18 to 30 in good health. The CDR3 bases are TGCGCCAGCAGCTCGACAGGGTTCTCCTACAATGAGCAGTTCTTC. It translates to CASSSTGFSYNEQFF.